The entry below gives a single T cell receptor (beta chain) sequence along with its context. Its antigen is still unknown. No base-level quality is on record; no much larger clone is a single base apart. The data are from a study of graft-versus-host responses after intestinal transplantation (dated by TCRdb to the early 2020s). Background on the whole study: Multivisceral, liver-intestinal, or isolated intestinal transplants were received by the recipients. After intestinal transplantation, graft-versus-host and host-versus-graft alloreactive T cell clones were followed in the graft, circulation and bone marrow using bulk TCR-beta CDR3 sequencing. Alloreactive clones were identified by sequencing pre-transplant mixed lymphocyte reaction products and comparing these products with unstimulated pre-transplant donor and recipient T cells. Instead of going to the commercial service, samples from a few later patients were sequenced in-house on an Illumina MiSeq and processed with MiXCR. The cohort enrolled 24 intestinal transplant recipients, one of whom was a retransplant, and a few patients without pretransplant specimens were excluded. Anti-thymocyte globulin induction was given to all recipients, followed by maintenance tacrolimus and steroids for two to three years. A peak of at least 4% donor T cells among recipient peripheral blood mononuclear cells was the definition used for donor T cell macrochimerism.

Overall study results and their limits: GvH clones were detected in recipient bone marrow, and some appeared earlier in ileal mucosa or blood, consistent with an intestinal mucosal origin. The relatively low number and heterogeneity of intestinal transplant patients limited the conclusions. Early after transplant, declines in HvG clones were associated with peak levels of circulating GvH clones. Patients with donor T cell macrochimerism had high GvH to HvG T cell clonal ratios in their allografts.

The time point label here, explained by the study, means: cells obtained before transplantation from donor or recipient. CD3+CD4+ and CD3+CD8+ populations were FACS-sorted from unstimulated pre-transplant donor and recipient cells taken from spleen or lymph nodes. Here V drops 3 bases and J drops 4 bases, and the junction holds 20 bases not matched to any gene. The CDR3, cysteine through phenylalanine, is 19 amino acids long. Only the CDR3 DNA stays, 57 bases, in frame from base 1. The receptor library was made with the immunoSEQ multiplex PCR assay. In most patients, genomic DNA was isolated using the Qiagen DNeasy Blood and Tissue Kit and sent frozen to Adaptive Biotechnologies for TCR sequencing. For most patients, genomic DNA was subjected to high-throughput TCR-beta CDR3 sequencing by Adaptive Biotechnologies. The authors processed their data as follows. TCR sequencing data for more than 15 patients were retrieved from Adaptive's ImmunoSEQ software; a few other patients were processed with MiXCR and VDJtools. To correct CD4 versus CD8 sorting errors, any sequence found in both subsets at a frequency ratio below 5:1 was removed. CDR3 nucleotide sequences shared between donor and recipient were removed because the origin of such sequences could not be assigned. To count as alloreactive, a clone needed at least 2-fold expansion over unstimulated cells and a minimum CFSE-low frequency of 0.002% (template counts) or 0.001% (read counts). Clones detected in sequenced pre-transplant spleen, lymph node, or MLR CFSE-low populations of the donor or recipient were defined as mappable. The cumulative frequency of alloreactive clones was calculated as a percentage of all sequences, weighted by copy number. This immuneACCESS table, as held by TCRdb, lists in-frame sequences with V and J called but not all clones. Of the missing ones, under half trace to an unresolved V gene in checked studies; the others have no known cause. Clone size and the V and J calls come from that table; the DNA yielded D and trimming. The sample includes roughly 120,000 clones, with 90% to 95% observed a single time. The ten largest clones take up approximately 1% of the sample.

The sequence derives from a human donor who was the organ donor for an intestinal transplant. The V and J genes are TRBV23-1 and TRBJ1-2, with 7 bases aligning to TRBD1. TRBV23-1 is placed among ORFs of uncertain function. The sequencing used unstimulated CD8+ T cells sorted from spleen or lymph node cells, collected before transplant. The CDR3 reads as follows: CASSQGQFFRVNRSYGYTF. The DNA sequence follows: TGCGCCAGCAGTCAGGGACAGTTTTTCCGGGTAAATAGGAGCTATGGCTACACCTTC.